Shown below are 32 T cell receptor beta chains from a single sample sequenced in a study of Ad26.COV2.S vaccination and SARS-CoV-2 variants. Treatment denoted: 15 to 20 received Ad26.COV2.S at low or high dose, single or two shots; about 5 received placebo; per-sample allocation not given. Specimens were obtained on day 63 following the first vaccine or placebo injection. The table came from immunoSEQ multiplex PCR; TCRdb's copy has only in-frame clones and leaves some out. The sample includes a few hundred thousand clones, about nine tenths of them seen just once. Sequencing used peripheral blood, obtained in a trial of Ad26.COV2.S vaccine versus placebo. These receptors came from a person aged 18-60 years who received the Ad26.COV2.S COVID-19 vaccine or a placebo.

This chain links TRBV4-1 with TRBJ2-3; D is unresolved. Trimming took off 4 bases at V and 4 bases at J, with 9 bases between the two ends. This CDR3 has 13 amino acids. The germline V gene has CDR1 MGHRA and CDR2 YSYEKL. Here the CDR3 reads CASSPLNADTQYF. The CDR3 coding sequence is TGCGCCAGCAGCCCCCTGAACGCAGATACGCAGTATTTT.

The chain couples TRBV5-6 to TRBJ1-4, with TRBD1 identical over 7 bases. The V gene's germline CDR1 is SGHDT and CDR2 YYEEEE. The trim removed 4 bases at V and 5 bases at J, leaving 5 bases unmatched. This CDR3 has 14 residues. The CDR3 DNA sequence: TGTGCCAGCAGCACAGGACAGGAAAATGAAAAACTGTTTTTT. Protein: CASSTGQENEKLFF.

V is TRBV10-2 and J is TRBJ1-4, with 8 nucleotides matching TRBD1. Germline V gene lookup returns CDR1 WSHSY and CDR2 SAAADI. The CDR3 has 16 amino acids. Germline trimming cut 4 bases from V and 3 bases from J; bases unmatched to any gene: 7. CDR3 coding DNA: TGCGCCAGCAGTGTACAGACAGGGGTCGCTAATGAAAAACTGTTTTTT. This codes for CASSVQTGVANEKLFF.

This clone was detected only once. This chain uses TRBV11-3 with TRBJ2-5; TRBD2 agrees at 8 bases. This CDR3 region has 15 residues. Germline V gene data show CDR1 as SGHNT and CDR2 as YENEEA. J lost 2 bases, V lost 4 bases, and 6 bases had no gene match. As DNA, the CDR3 is TGTGCCAGCAGCTCGGGACTAGAGAGACAAGAGACCCAGTACTTC. It yields the protein CASSSGLERQETQYF. Full variable domain (outside the CDR3, taken from reference TRBV11-3 and TRBJ2-5): EAGVVQSPRYKIIEKKQPVAFWCNPISGHNTLYWYLQNLGQGPELLIRYENEEAVDDSQLPKDRFSAERLKGVDSTLKIQPAELGDSAVYLCASSSGLERQETQYFGPGTRLLVL.

This sequence joins TRBV5-1 and TRBJ2-7; D unresolved. The CDR3 sequence is 14 residues long. V lost 0 bases and J lost 2, with 9 bases in between. The germline gives CDR1 SGHRS, CDR2 YFSETQ. The CDR3 DNA sequence: TGCGCCAGCAGCTTGGGGGGATCAACCTACGAGCAGTACTTC. This gives the protein CASSLGGSTYEQYF. The full variable domain, rest sourced from reference TRBV5-1 and TRBJ2-7, is KAGVTQTPRYLIKTRGQQVTLSCSPISGHRSVSWYQQTPGQGLQFLFEYFSETQRNKGNFPGRFSGRQFSNSRSEMNVSTLELGDSALYLCASSLGGSTYEQYFGPGTRLTVT.

The V call is TRBV5-1, the J call TRBJ1-2, with 7 bases matching TRBD1. V shed 5 bases and J 8 bases; nucleotides not matched to a gene: 9. This CDR3 is built from 13 residues. The germline gives CDR1 SGHRS, CDR2 YFSETQ. The CDR3 sequence: CASRPDRSWGYTF. The CDR3 coding sequence is TGCGCCAGCAGACCGGACAGGTCTTGGGGCTACACCTTC.

This sequence joins TRBV2 and TRBJ2-5; TRBD2 aligns across 11 bases. The V gene end was trimmed by 6 bases and the J gene end by 5 bases; junction bases not matched to a gene: 8. Germline-derived CDR1 and CDR2 are SNHLY and FYNNEI. CDR3 length: 15 amino acids. For the CDR3, the DNA is TGTGCCAGCAGAACCCTAGCGGGGGGTGGGGAGACCCAGTACTTC. Its protein product is CASRTLAGGGETQYF.

This clone was seen a handful of times. J is TRBJ1-1 and V is TRBV3-1 (or the pseudogene TRBV3-2); D not resolved. V lost 5 bases and J 2 bases, leaving 12 bases between the germline ends. The CDR3 loop spans 14 amino acids. Germline CDR1 reads LGHDT; CDR2 reads YNNKEL (reference sequence). The CDR3 DNA reads as TGTGCCAGCAGCTTCGAACCTTTCAACACTGAAGCTTTCTTT. Residues: CASSFEPFNTEAFF.

The gene calls are TRBV13 and TRBJ2-3; 15 bases map to TRBD2. V gave up 5 bases and J gave up 3 bases; unmatched junction bases: 6. Germline values: CDR1 PRHDT, CDR2 FYEKMQ (reference sequence). This CDR3 is built from 17 residues. CDR3 in amino acids: CASSPGLAGGPTDTQYF. The CDR3 nucleotides are TGTGCCAGCAGCCCGGGACTAGCGGGGGGACCTACAGATACGCAGTATTTT.

This clone came up once. The chain carries TRBV19 and TRBJ1-6; possibly TRBD1 for D (5 bases). CDR1 is LNHDA and CDR2 is SQIVND in the germline V gene (reference sequence). Trimming shortened V by 4 bases and J by 4 bases, and 11 bases separated the two germline ends. The CDR3 consists of 15 residues. In DNA form, the CDR3 reads TGTGCCAGTAGTAAGGGGCGGGGTTATAATTCACCCCTCCACTTT. Translated, it gives CASSKGRGYNSPLHF.

This chain links TRBV5-6 with TRBJ2-7, with D hard to call. V dropped 1 base and J dropped 2 bases, with 10 bases sitting between them. Per germline, CDR1 SGHDT and CDR2 YYEEEE. This CDR3 is built from 14 residues. The CDR3 region is CASSLPHRTYEQYF. In DNA form, the CDR3 reads TGTGCCAGCAGCTTGCCTCACAGAACCTACGAGCAGTACTTC.

This sequence joins TRBV19 and TRBJ1-5; D uncertain. The CDR3 is 14 amino acids. The germline V and J ends were trimmed by 1 base and 5 bases, with 9 bases remaining between them. CDR1 LNHDA and CDR2 SQIVND come from the germline V gene (reference sequence). The CDR3 spells CASSIGYGDQPQHF. The DNA for the CDR3 is TGTGCCAGTAGTATAGGGTACGGGGATCAGCCCCAGCATTTT.

The chain is built from TRBV4-3 and TRBJ1-2; 9 bases match TRBD1. The V segment lost 1 base and the J segment 10 bases; nucleotides outside the gene matches: 13. This CDR3 comprises 16 residues. Germline-derived CDR1 and CDR2 are LGHNA and YSLEER. CDR3 sequence: CASSQGVSGTGIAYTF. The CDR3 DNA reads TGCGCCAGCAGCCAAGGAGTTAGCGGGACAGGGATCGCCTACACCTTC.

The rearrangement uses TRBV30 and TRBJ2-3; no reliable D call. Germline CDR1 reads GTSNPN; CDR2 reads SVGIG (reference sequence). CDR3 length equals 14 residues. V shed 5 bases and J shed 0 bases, with 12 bases lying between them. CDR3 DNA: TGTGCCTGGGGAAAAGCCCTTAGCACAGATACGCAGTATTTT. Its translation is CAWGKALSTDTQYF. Drawing the rest from reference TRBV30 and TRBJ2-3, the complete variable domain is SQTIHQWPATLVQPVGSPLSLECTVEGTSNPNLYWYRQAAGRGLQLLFYSVGIGQISSEVPQNLSASRPQDRQFILSSKKLLLSDSGFYLCAWGKALSTDTQYFGPGTRLTVL.

In its sample, this clone was seen many times. J is TRBJ1-5 and V is TRBV18, with a weak D call TRBD1 (5 bases). The V and J ends lost 6 bases and 4 bases respectively, with 10 bases between them. The CDR3 consists of 13 residues. Germline-derived CDR1 and CDR2 are KGHSH and LQKENI. The CDR3 here is CASSGTGNQPQHF. The DNA of the CDR3 is TGTGCCAGCTCCGGGACGGGGAATCAGCCCCAGCATTTT.

The chain employs TRBV11-3 and TRBJ2-3; D remains unclear. The CDR3 sequence is 14 residues long. CDR1 is SGHNT, CDR2 YENEEA, per germline. Trimming pared 1 base from V and 6 bases from J, leaving 11 bases between. CDR3 sequence reads: CASSLGLRMDTQYF. The CDR3 DNA follows: TGTGCCAGCAGCTTAGGTCTAAGGATGGATACGCAGTATTTT.

The CDR3 is CASSLGEAETQYF. CDR3 nucleotide sequence: TGTGCCAGCAGCTTAGGGGAAGCGGAGACCCAGTACTTC. The genes are TRBV11-1 and TRBJ2-5; D gene unclear. This CDR3 comprises 13 residues. Germline V gene sequence: CDR1 SGHAT, CDR2 FQDESV (reference sequence). Trimming took off 1 base at V and 5 bases at J, with 8 bases between the two ends.

The J gene is TRBJ2-1, the V gene TRBV11-3; possibly TRBD2 for D (7 bases). The CDR3 is made up of 15 amino acids. Germline loops: CDR1 SGHNT, CDR2 YENEEA. Trimming cost V 2 bases and J 7 bases, with 15 bases left between them. The CDR3 spells CASSLTGGQGNEQFF. The CDR3 DNA reads TGTGCCAGCAGCTTAACGGGGGGCCAGGGGAATGAGCAGTTCTTC.

This clone was observed a few times. The chain has TRBV4-3 and TRBJ1-2; D gene ambiguous. Trimming took 1 base from V and 3 from J, leaving 3 bases between them. This CDR3 spans 12 amino acids. Looked up from germline, CDR1 is LGHNA and CDR2 is YSLEER. Written as DNA, the CDR3 is TGCGCCAGCAGCCAAGCGGACTATGGCTACACCTTC. This gives the protein CASSQADYGYTF.

The rearrangement joins TRBV19 to TRBJ2-2; the D gene is possibly TRBD2 (7 bases). The CDR3 runs to 15 residues. Per germline, CDR1 LNHDA and CDR2 SQIVND (reference sequence). V shed 6 bases and J shed 7 bases, with 18 bases lying between them. The CDR3 DNA sequence: TGTGCCAGTAGGCTAGGGGGGGGCTCTGGCGGGGAGCTGTTTTTT. Residues: CASRLGGGSGGELFF.

The chain recombines TRBV10-1 with TRBJ1-5; perhaps TRBD1 as D (5 bases). Per germline, CDR1 WNHNN and CDR2 SYGVQD (reference sequence). V shed 6 bases and J shed 5 bases, with 14 bases lying between them. There are 14 residues in the CDR3. DNA for the CDR3: TGCGCCAGCAGATCCGGGACGGAGTATCAGCCCCAGCATTTT. Encoded protein: CASRSGTEYQPQHF.

The chain is built from TRBV7-9 and TRBJ1-1, with TRBD1 matching over 9 bases. Germline V gene data show CDR1 as SEHNR and CDR2 as FQNEAQ (reference sequence). V gave up 4 bases and J gave up 1 base; unmatched junction bases: 10. This CDR3 region has 17 residues. The DNA of the CDR3 is TGTGCCAGCAGCTCCCAGGGGCCGGGACAGGGGAACACTGAAGCTTTCTTT. Its translation is CASSSQGPGQGNTEAFF.

This rearrangement joins TRBV2 to TRBJ2-1, with 7 bases lining up with TRBD2. CDR1 SNHLY and CDR2 FYNNEI come from the germline V gene. The CDR3 covers 13 residues. Trimming removed 7 bases from V and 7 bases from J; junction bases left unmatched: 7. The CDR3 loop is CASTRRGVNEQFF. As DNA, the CDR3 is TGTGCCAGCACCCGTCGGGGGGTTAATGAGCAGTTCTTC.

The J gene is TRBJ1-5, the V gene TRBV4-2; 7 bases agree with TRBD1. The CDR3 is made up of 15 amino acids. Germline V gene data show CDR1 as LGHNA and CDR2 as YNFKEQ. Losses at the gene ends were 0 bases for V and 7 bases for J; bases not matched to a gene: 6. CDR3 nucleotides: TGTGCCAGCAGCCAAGAACGGGACAGCGCCCAGCCCCAGCATTTT. Protein product: CASSQERDSAQPQHF.

V gene TRBV10-3 combines with J gene TRBJ2-7; 12 bases fit TRBD2. V was pared by 7 bases and J by 1 base, with 8 bases of the junction left unmatched. Germline assignment: CDR1 ENHRY and CDR2 SYGVKD. CDR3 length: 16 amino acids. The CDR3 loop reads CAIKTGTSGRSYEQYF. CDR3 nucleotide sequence: TGTGCCATCAAAACCGGGACTAGCGGGCGGTCCTACGAGCAGTACTTC.

The CDR3 region is CASSISGSTYEQYF. The CDR3 nucleotides are TGTGCCAGTAGTATTTCTGGCAGTACCTACGAGCAGTACTTC. The chain employs TRBV19 and TRBJ2-7; unclear D gene. CDR3 size: 14 residues. The germline V gene has CDR1 LNHDA and CDR2 SQIVND (reference sequence). Trimming took 3 bases from V and 2 from J, leaving 11 bases between them.

This chain joins TRBV30 and TRBJ1-5; unclear D gene. Per germline, CDR1 GTSNPN and CDR2 SVGIG (reference sequence). The CDR3 runs to 14 residues. The V end was cut by 5 bases, the J end by 1 base, with 12 bases between. CDR3 residues: CAWDGGYSNQPQHF. Here the CDR3 DNA reads TGTGCCTGGGACGGTGGATACAGCAATCAGCCCCAGCATTTT.

A single count supports this clone. The V call is TRBV3-1 (or the pseudogene TRBV3-2), the J call TRBJ2-5, with 8 bases matching TRBD2. This CDR3 is built from 16 residues. Germline-derived CDR1 and CDR2 are LGHDT and YNNKEL (reference sequence). Trimming took 3 bases from V and 4 from J; bases not matched to a gene: 10. The CDR3, as DNA: TGTGCCAGCAGCCAGCTCGCAGCGGGGGAGGGAGAGACCCAGTACTTC. Amino acid sequence: CASSQLAAGEGETQYF.

The chain carries TRBV5-8 and TRBJ2-1; the match to TRBD1 covers 8 bases. V was clipped by 5 bases and J by 5 bases; unmatched bases: 9. The CDR3 is 15 residues long. Germline V CDR1 and CDR2: SGHTS, YDEGEE. The CDR3 region has the DNA TGTGCCAGCAGGTTACAGGGGGGAGGAAACAATGAGCAGTTCTTC. Translated, it gives CASRLQGGGNNEQFF.

V and J are TRBV14 and TRBJ2-2; a possible D gene is TRBD2 (6 bases). V lost 4 bases to trimming and J lost 4 bases, with 13 bases between them. Germline CDR1 SGHDN, CDR2 FVKESK. The CDR3 contains 15 residues. The CDR3 reads CASSRRLVGTGELFF. CDR3 DNA sequence: TGTGCCAGCAGCCGACGACTAGTTGGCACCGGGGAGCTGTTTTTT.

This rearrangement joins TRBV9 to TRBJ1-2; 8 bases agree with TRBD1. CDR3 length: 16 residues. CDR1 SGDLS and CDR2 YYNGEE come from the germline V gene. With 4 bases clipped from V and 8 bases from J, the junction kept 16 bases outside the gene matches. CDR3 region: CASSLDPGGPLHGYTF. The CDR3 DNA reads TGTGCCAGCAGCCTAGACCCAGGGGGCCCCCTGCACGGCTACACCTTC.

This chain uses TRBV4-3 with TRBJ1-2; TRBD1 matches at 8 bases. Trimming took 0 bases from V and 9 from J; bases not matched to a gene: 18. This CDR3 contains 18 residues. CDR1 and CDR2 from the germline V gene are LGHNA and YSLEER. DNA for the CDR3: TGCGCCAGCAGCCAAGATCTGAGGGCAAGACAGGGGTCGGCGCGCTACACCTTC. This codes for CASSQDLRARQGSARYTF.